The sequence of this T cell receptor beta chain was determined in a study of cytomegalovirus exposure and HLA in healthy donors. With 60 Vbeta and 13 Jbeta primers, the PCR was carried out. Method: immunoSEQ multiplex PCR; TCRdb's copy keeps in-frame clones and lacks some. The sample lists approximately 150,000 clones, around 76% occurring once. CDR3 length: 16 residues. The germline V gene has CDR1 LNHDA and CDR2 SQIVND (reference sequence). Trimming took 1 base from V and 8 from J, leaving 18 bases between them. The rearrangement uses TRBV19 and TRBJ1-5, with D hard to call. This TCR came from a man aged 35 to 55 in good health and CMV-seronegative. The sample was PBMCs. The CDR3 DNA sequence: TGTGCCAGTAGTATAGCTTCAGTGCCCGGTGAGGAGCCCCAGCATTTT. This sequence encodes CASSIASVPGEEPQHF. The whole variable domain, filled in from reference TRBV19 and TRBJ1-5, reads DGGITQSPKYLFRKEGQNVTLSCEQNLNHDAMYWYRQDPGQGLRLIYYSQIVNDFQKGDIAEGYSVSREKKESFPLTVTSAQKNPTAFYLCASSIASVPGEEPQHFGDGTRLSIL.